The rows below give T cell receptor beta chains drawn from one sample of a study of T cell clones after liver transplantation. Measured with immunoSEQ multiplex PCR; TCRdb has only the in-frame clones, and not every one. In the table there are 40,000 to 55,000 clones, 65% to 80% of which are singletons. Sequenced here: CD4+ T cells from blood, sampled approximately 54 months after liver transplant. These TCRs come from a human patient who received a liver transplant. A subset of T cells may come from the graft donor. The CDR3 runs from the conserved cysteine through the conserved F or W. Each record gives: J gene, clone size, D gene, V gene, CDR3 DNA, CDR3 protein. D genes are given only for firm matches. Clone size is stated in some rows and not others, as once, few, many or a class when expanded.

TRBJ1-1 | NA | TRBD1 | TRBV25-1 | TGTGCCAGCAGTGTGATCCAGGGGGCCGAAGCTTTCTTT | CASSVIQGAEAFF
TRBJ2-7 | NA | NA | TRBV5-1 | TGCGCCAGCAGCTTGGTGTTTGGCAGGTACGAGCAGTACTTC | CASSLVFGRYEQYF
TRBJ2-7 | medium-sized | NA | TRBV28 | TGTGCCAGCAGTTTAGAGGGTCGCCACGAGCAGTACTTC | CASSLEGRHEQYF
TRBJ2-2 | NA | TRBD1 | TRBV7-2 | TGTGCCAGCAGTCCACAGGGGGCCGGGGAGCTGTTTTTT | CASSPQGAGELFF
TRBJ2-3 | NA | NA | TRBV9 | TGTGCCAGCAGCGTAGGAGGGGGAGGAGATACGCAGTATTTT | CASSVGGGGDTQYF
TRBJ1-1 | NA | NA | TRBV7-9 | TGTGCCAGCAGCTTTAGCACGGTGAACACTGAAGCTTTCTTT | CASSFSTVNTEAFF
TRBJ1-2 | NA | NA | TRBV11-2 | TGTGCCAGCAGCTCCCTGGACCGAAACAACTATGGCTACACCTTC | CASSSLDRNNYGYTF
TRBJ1-1 | NA | NA | TRBV29-1 | TGCAGCGTCTCCGACGGTAGAGGGAACACTGAAGCTTTCTTT | CSVSDGRGNTEAFF
TRBJ2-3 | NA | NA | TRBV7-2 | TGTGCCAGCAGCTTGGGGGGTTATCAAGATACGCAGTATTTT | CASSLGGYQDTQYF
TRBJ1-2 | few | TRBD1 | TRBV28 | TGTGCCACCTTAGACAGGGGTGATTATGGCTACACCTTC | CATLDRGDYGYTF
TRBJ1-3 | NA | NA | TRBV2 | TGTGCCAGCAGGGAAGTCGTTTCTGGAAACACCATATATTTT | CASREVVSGNTIYF
TRBJ1-2 | NA | TRBD1 | TRBV6-5 | TGTGCCAGCAGCCGCTGGACAGGGAACTATGGCTACACCTTC | CASSRWTGNYGYTF
TRBJ2-3 | NA | TRBD2 | TRBV25-1 | TGTGCCAGCAGTATGAAGCGGGGGCCGACCAGCACAGATACGCAGTATTTT | CASSMKRGPTSTDTQYF
TRBJ2-3 | once | TRBD1 | TRBV6-5 | TGTGCCAGCAGTTACCAGGGGGCGGCAGATACGCAGTATTTT | CASSYQGAADTQYF
TRBJ2-3 | NA | TRBD1 | TRBV13 | TGTGCCAGCAGCTCCTGGACAGGGGTTTCGGATACGCAGTATTTT | CASSSWTGVSDTQYF
TRBJ2-3 | NA | TRBD2 | TRBV11-2 | TGTGCCAGCAGCTTAGGCGCTAGCGGCCCAGATACGCAGTATTTT | CASSLGASGPDTQYF
TRBJ2-5 | NA | NA | TRBV7-9 | TGTGCCAGCAGCCCGACGAGGGGGGGAGGGGAGACCCAGTACTTC | CASSPTRGGGETQYF
TRBJ1-1 | few | NA | TRBV5-8 | TGTGCCAGCAGCTTGAGGCTGAACACTGAAGCTTTCTTT | CASSLRLNTEAFF
TRBJ2-7 | NA | NA | TRBV7-2 | TGTGCCAGCAGCTTTATAGACGGTTTTACAGCTGGCGAGCAGTACTTC | CASSFIDGFTAGEQYF
TRBJ1-2 | NA | TRBD1 | TRBV19 | TGTGCCAGTAGCGACAGGGGACGCCTTGGATATGGCTACACCTTC | CASSDRGRLGYGYTF
TRBJ1-6 | medium-sized | TRBD1 | TRBV2 | TGTGCCAGCAGTCTCTTGGGGACAGAAAATAATTCACCCCTCCACTTT | CASSLLGTENNSPLHF
TRBJ2-1 | NA | TRBD1 | TRBV28 | TGTGCCAGCAGTCCTCCGGGACAGGGGTTTCATGAGCAGTTCTTC | CASSPPGQGFHEQFF
TRBJ2-3 | NA | NA | TRBV20-1 | TGCAGTGCCGCACCAGAAGATACGCAGTATTTT | CSAAPEDTQYF
TRBJ2-7 | NA | TRBD2 | TRBV7-9 | TGTGCCAGCACACCCTCCGGGGGGAGTAACGAGCAGTACTTC | CASTPSGGSNEQYF
TRBJ1-2 | NA | NA | TRBV21-1 | TGTGCCAGCTCACATGGACAGGGGAACTATGGCTACACCTTC | CASSHGQGNYGYTF
TRBJ2-7 | NA | NA | TRBV6-5 | TGTGCCAGCAGGAACCGTGGGACGGCGGAGCAGTACTTC | CASRNRGTAEQYF
TRBJ1-1 | NA | NA | TRBV7-2 | TGTGCCAGCAGCTTTTACTCCCCCAAGAACACTGAAGCTTTCTTT | CASSFYSPKNTEAFF
TRBJ1-6 | NA | NA | TRBV5-6 | TGTGCCAGCGGGTGGAGAGGGGATTCACCCCTCCACTTT | CASGWRGDSPLHF
TRBJ2-5 | NA | NA | TRBV5-1 | TGCGCCAGCAGGGTCCAGACGGTCCAAGAGACCCAGTACTTC | CASRVQTVQETQYF
TRBJ1-4 | NA | NA | TRBV18 | TGTGCCAGCTCACCTCAGGACGGGACGGGAGGAAAACTGTTTTTT | CASSPQDGTGGKLFF
TRBJ1-5 | NA | NA | TRBV6-1 | TGTGCCAGCAGCAAAGAGGGGAATCAGCCCCAGCATTTT | CASSKEGNQPQHF
TRBJ1-4 | NA | NA | TRBV5-1 | TGCGCCAGCCGGGAGGGTCCCACTAATGAAAAACTGTTTTTT | CASREGPTNEKLFF
TRBJ1-3 | NA | TRBD1 | TRBV10-3 | TGTGCCATGAGGGGGCTAGGAAACACCATATATTTT | CAMRGLGNTIYF
TRBJ1-2 | NA | NA | TRBV5-4 | TGTGCCAGCAGCTTGATAGGGCACTCTGGCTACACCTTC | CASSLIGHSGYTF
TRBJ1-3 | NA | NA | TRBV29-1 | TGCAGCGTTGAAGCCTTGACCAGAAACACCATATATTTT | CSVEALTRNTIYF
TRBJ1-4 | NA | TRBD1 | TRBV30 | TGTGCCTGGTCCGGGACAGGGTACGAAAAACTGTTTTTT | CAWSGTGYEKLFF
TRBJ2-2 | NA | NA | TRBV27 | TGTGCCAGCAGTTCCCCTGTACGAAACGGGGAGCTGTTTTTT | CASSSPVRNGELFF
TRBJ1-5 | NA | NA | TRBV19 | TGTGCCAGTAGTATAGACGACAGGACCCAGCATTTT | CASSIDDRTQHF
TRBJ1-2 | NA | TRBD1 | TRBV28 | TGTGCCAGCAGTGACAGGGCTAACTATGGCTACACCTTC | CASSDRANYGYTF
TRBJ1-2 | NA | NA | TRBV6-9 | TGTGCCAGCAGTTGGCCGATGTCTTACGGAAAGACCTATGGCTACACCTTC | CASSWPMSYGKTYGYTF